A single T cell receptor beta chain is shown here with its context. Its antigen remains unidentified. Tissue from the graft was processed to free its intraepithelial and lamina propria lymphocytes. Generated by immunoSEQ multiplex PCR, the TCRdb table keeps only in-frame clones and is missing some. The table includes some 4,800 clones, 60% to 85% detected once. The data were taken from a study of graft-versus-host responses after intestinal transplantation. Study information: Multivisceral, liver-intestinal, or isolated intestinal transplants were performed in recipients. After anti-thymocyte globulin induction, recipients took tacrolimus and steroids for two to three years.

The study's findings and limits: Within allografts, high graft-versus-host to host-versus-graft clonal ratios were seen among patients with graft-donor T cell macrochimerism. Some GvH clones were seen earlier in gut or blood, suggesting intestinal origin.

The CDR3 length is 14 residues. Trimming stripped 4 bases from V and 3 bases from J, with 13 bases between. Germline V gene data show CDR1 as MNHNS and CDR2 as SASEGT. This TCR came from a human patient who received an intestinal transplant, so some T cells may come from the graft donor. This sequence joins TRBV6-1 and TRBJ2-7, with a weak D call TRBD1 (6 bases). Specimen: ileum tissue, collected about 130 days after intestinal transplantation. CDR3 loop: CASSGQGGIYEQYF. The CDR3, as DNA: TGTGCCAGCAGTGGGCAAGGGGGTATCTACGAGCAGTACTTC.